The 30 T cell receptor beta chains below all came from one sample that was sequenced in a study of shared clonotypes between healthy human individuals. The method was immunoSEQ multiplex PCR; TCRdb's version includes in-frame clones alone and lacks a portion of them. The sample carries about 2.5 million clones, approximately 90% recorded once. What was sequenced was naive CD4+ T cells from PBMCs. Subset in this sample: CD45RA+ positively selected. These receptor sequences come from a man aged 18 to 35 in good health. Some clones in this sample may be carry-over from other donors' samples.

This clone was recorded once. The chain employs TRBV9 and TRBJ1-1, with a weak D call TRBD1 (5 bases). The germline CDR1 and CDR2 sequences are SGDLS and YYNGEE. There are 14 residues in the CDR3. Trimming took off 3 bases at V and 1 base at J, with 10 bases between the two ends. The DNA for the CDR3 is TGTGCCAGCAGCGAAGGGACGGCGAACACTGAAGCTTTCTTT. It encodes CASSEGTANTEAFF.

V is TRBV6-6 and J is TRBJ2-4; tentative D call: TRBD2 (6 bases). Per germline, CDR1 MNHNY and CDR2 SVGAGI (reference sequence). The CDR3 totals 16 residues. Between the trimmed V and J ends, which lost 0 bases and 7 bases, there was a span of 16 bases. The DNA of the CDR3 is TGTGCCAGCAGTTACTCGTTTTCCGGCGGGACGAACATTCAGTACTTC. It yields the protein CASSYSFSGGTNIQYF.

J is TRBJ2-1 and V is TRBV9; TRBD2 aligns across 13 bases. The CDR3 is made up of 16 amino acids. CDR1 and CDR2 (germline): SGDLS, YYNGEE. Losses at the gene ends were 0 bases for V and 10 bases for J; bases not matched to a gene: 7. CDR3 bases: TGTGCCAGCAGCGTAGGAGTCGGGACTAGCGGGAAAGAGCAGTTCTTC. Translating it yields CASSVGVGTSGKEQFF.

The chain couples TRBV28 to TRBJ1-3, with D tentatively TRBD1 (5 bases). V was clipped by 7 bases and J by 0 bases, with 19 bases between them. In germline, CDR1 is MDHEN, CDR2 SYDVKM. This CDR3 region has 17 residues. CDR3 sequence: CASTQVGTPGSGNTIYF. In DNA form, the CDR3 reads TGTGCCAGCACCCAGGTGGGGACCCCGGGCTCTGGAAACACCATATATTTT.

This clone was found once. The chain has TRBV30 and TRBJ1-5; D perhaps matches TRBD1 (6 bases). Germline-derived CDR1 and CDR2 are GTSNPN and SVGIG (reference sequence). The CDR3 contains 13 residues. V was clipped by 5 bases and J by 5 bases, with 13 bases between them. DNA for the CDR3: TGTGCCTGGGGTGCCGGGGGGCATCAGCCCCAGCATTTT. It yields the protein CAWGAGGHQPQHF.

The chain carries TRBV5-1 and TRBJ1-1; tentative D call: TRBD1 (5 bases). The germline V gene encodes CDR1 SGHRS and CDR2 YFSETQ. The CDR3 spans 15 residues. Trimming removed 0 bases from V and 1 base from J, with 10 bases in between. CDR3: CASSLVPTANTEAFF. The CDR3, as DNA: TGCGCCAGCAGCTTGGTCCCGACAGCGAACACTGAAGCTTTCTTT.

V usage is TRBV27 and J usage is TRBJ1-2, with TRBD1 as a possible D gene (5 bases). The CDR3 covers 15 residues. CDR1 and CDR2 from the germline V gene are MNHEY and SMNVEV (reference sequence). The V end was cut by 2 bases, the J end by 1 base, with 11 bases between. The CDR3 sequence is CASSLRGAFNYGYTF. The CDR3 DNA is TGTGCCAGCAGTTTACGCGGGGCGTTTAACTATGGCTACACCTTC.

The rearrangement links TRBV4-1 to TRBJ1-1; D is possibly TRBD1 (5 bases). Per germline, CDR1 MGHRA and CDR2 YSYEKL. V was cut by 1 base and J by 0 bases, with 12 bases left in between. The CDR3 extends over 16 amino acids. The CDR3 spells CASSQGRPGLNTEAFF. The CDR3 nucleotides read TGCGCCAGCAGCCAAGGACGGCCAGGGTTGAACACTGAAGCTTTCTTT.

This clone was recorded a few times. This sample also contains other DNA sequences that code for the same CDR3. The chain joins TRBV28 to TRBJ2-1, with TRBD2 identical over 8 bases. The junction had 3 bases not matched to a gene; V was cut back by 5 bases and J by 9 bases. This CDR3 is 12 amino acids long. Per the germline V gene, CDR1 is MDHEN and CDR2 is SYDVKM. This CDR3 reads CASSLLAGEQFF. CDR3 sequence (DNA): TGTGCCAGCAGTCTGCTAGCGGGTGAGCAGTTCTTC.

The chain combines TRBV5-1 with TRBJ1-3, with TRBD1 matching 9 bases. Germline assignment: CDR1 SGHRS and CDR2 YFSETQ. CDR3 length: 16 amino acids. The V segment lost 4 bases and the J segment 4 bases; nucleotides outside the gene matches: 9. The CDR3 loop is CASSPGTGRSGNTIYF. The CDR3 DNA reads TGCGCCAGCAGCCCGGGGACAGGGAGGTCGGGAAACACCATATATTTT.

This chain uses TRBV4-3 with TRBJ2-3; either TRBD1 or TRBD2 may fit D (6 bases each). V was pared by 2 bases and J by 3 bases, with 12 bases between. Germline V lookup: CDR1 LGHNA, CDR2 YSLEER. This CDR3 comprises 15 residues. The CDR3 loop is CASSQWVGGTDTQYF. CDR3 nucleotides: TGCGCCAGCAGCCAATGGGTAGGGGGGACAGATACGCAGTATTTT.

The chain has TRBV6-6 and TRBJ2-7; possibly TRBD2 for D (5 bases). CDR1 and CDR2 (germline): MNHNY, SVGAGI (reference sequence). CDR3 length: 14 residues. The V gene lost 8 bases and the J gene lost 1 base, with 15 bases spanning the gap. The CDR3 reads CASYRTAGSYEQYF. The CDR3 nucleotides read TGTGCCAGCTACCGGACTGCAGGATCCTACGAGCAGTACTTC.

The chain has TRBV5-4 and TRBJ2-1, with TRBD2 identical over 15 bases. CDR3 size: 15 residues. Germline V lookup: CDR1 SGHNT, CDR2 YYREEE (reference sequence). V was clipped by 4 bases and J by 14 bases; unmatched bases: 10. The CDR3 coding sequence is TGTGCCAGCAGCCCGGGACTAGCGGGAGGACCGTTCAAGTTCTTC. As protein: CASSPGLAGGPFKFF.

The rearrangement links TRBV30 to TRBJ2-3, with D possibly TRBD2 on 5 matching bases. Germline CDR1 reads GTSNPN; CDR2 reads SVGIG (reference sequence). Trimming took off 3 bases at V and 6 bases at J, with 13 bases between the two ends. The CDR3 runs 13 residues. This CDR3 is CAWRRAGVDTQYF. CDR3 nucleotides: TGTGCCTGGAGGCGGGCGGGTGTGGATACGCAGTATTTT.

This chain joins TRBV7-3 and TRBJ2-6; D is undetermined. Germline V lookup: CDR1 SGHTA, CDR2 FQGTGA. Deletions cut 2 bases from V and 2 bases from J, with 7 bases between. CDR3 length: 15 residues. This CDR3 is CASSLYGAGANVLTF. CDR3 bases: TGTGCCAGCAGCTTATACGGCGCTGGGGCCAACGTCCTGACTTTC.

This clone was seen once. The chain carries TRBV30 and TRBJ2-1; 8 bases map to TRBD1. There are 13 residues in the CDR3. The germline gives CDR1 GTSNPN, CDR2 SVGIG (reference sequence). CDR3 region: CASRQGRYNEQFF. Here the CDR3 DNA reads TGTGCGTCTCGACAGGGGAGGTACAATGAGCAGTTCTTC.

The CDR3 DNA sequence: TGTGCCAGCAGCCGAATTAGAATTGACAGGCTGAACACCGGGGAGCTGTTTTTT. This codes for CASSRIRIDRLNTGELFF. V and J are TRBV7-9 and TRBJ2-2; perhaps TRBD1 as D (6 bases). Germline V gives CDR1 SEHNR, CDR2 FQNEAQ (reference sequence). V shed 5 bases and J shed 1 base, with 20 bases lying between them. The CDR3 sequence is 18 residues long.

The rearrangement links TRBV11-2 to TRBJ2-1; 7 positions agree with TRBD2. J was trimmed by 5 bases and V by 4 bases; bases with no gene match: 5. The V gene's germline CDR1 is SGHAT and CDR2 FQNNGV. The CDR3 extends over 14 amino acids. CDR3 sequence (DNA): TGTGCCAGCAGCTGGGGGAGGGGAAACAATGAGCAGTTCTTC. Its protein is CASSWGRGNNEQFF. Variable domain in full (rest from reference TRBV11-2 and TRBJ2-1): EAGVAQSPRYKIIEKRQSVAFWCNPISGHATLYWYQQILGQGPKLLIQFQNNGVVDDSQLPKDRFSAERLKGVDSTLKIQPAKLEDSAVYLCASSWGRGNNEQFFGPGTRLTVL.

This clone was counted a single time. This chain joins TRBV7-9 and TRBJ2-7; perhaps TRBD1 as D (6 bases). The CDR3 has 11 residues. V lost 4 bases, J lost 9 bases, and 10 bases lay in between. Germline CDR1 and CDR2: SEHNR and FQNEAQ (reference sequence). CDR3 amino acids: CASSYRGGQYF. For the CDR3, the DNA is TGTGCCAGCAGCTATCGAGGGGGGCAGTACTTC.

This chain joins TRBV28 and TRBJ2-1, with 12 bases fitting TRBD2. The germline CDR1 and CDR2 sequences are MDHEN and SYDVKM. This CDR3 region has 17 residues. The V segment lost 2 bases and the J segment 12 bases; nucleotides outside the gene matches: 14. CDR3 residues: CASSLRGTSGLEGRQFF. CDR3 DNA sequence: TGTGCCAGCAGTTTAAGGGGGACTAGCGGGTTGGAGGGTCGGCAGTTCTTC.

Note on this clone: Other DNA sequences from this sample encode an identical CDR3 as well. V gene TRBV29-1 combines with J gene TRBJ2-1; no definite D call. The V gene lost 4 bases and the J gene lost 0 bases, with 1 base spanning the gap. CDR3 length equals 11 residues. Germline CDR1 reads SQVTM; CDR2 reads ANQGSEA. CDR3 loop: CSVVSYNEQFF. The CDR3 DNA reads as TGCAGCGTTGTCTCCTACAATGAGCAGTTCTTC.

The chain joins TRBV27 to TRBJ2-1, with 14 bases identical to TRBD2. The CDR3 has 16 residues. V gave up 2 bases and J gave up 8 bases; unmatched junction bases: 5. CDR1 is MNHEY and CDR2 is SMNVEV in the germline V gene (reference sequence). CDR3 nucleotides: TGTGCCAGCAGTTTACCCGGGACTAGCGGGAGAGATGAGCAGTTCTTC. Amino acid sequence: CASSLPGTSGRDEQFF.

The V gene is TRBV18, the J gene TRBJ2-1; possibly TRBD2 for D (6 bases). Germline V gene sequence: CDR1 KGHSH, CDR2 LQKENI. V lost 6 bases and J lost 0, with 15 bases in between. There are 16 residues in the CDR3. CDR3 in amino acids: CASSPGGRFSYNEQFF. The CDR3 DNA is TGTGCCAGCTCTCCTGGGGGGAGGTTCTCCTACAATGAGCAGTTCTTC.

J is TRBJ1-4 and V is TRBV7-3; D not certain. V was trimmed by 3 bases and J by 5 bases, leaving 13 bases between them. This CDR3 is 15 amino acids long. Germline values: CDR1 SGHTA, CDR2 FQGTGA. The CDR3 region has the DNA TGTGCCAGCAGCTTGGAGGAAATGGGCAATGAAAAACTGTTTTTT. It codes for CASSLEEMGNEKLFF.

The V call is TRBV4-1, the J call TRBJ2-1; D is unresolved. Germline V CDR1 and CDR2: MGHRA, YSYEKL. Trimming removed 0 bases at V and 3 bases at J, with 15 bases between. This CDR3 is 17 amino acids long. CDR3 in amino acids: CASSQDRVHGDYNEQFF. For the CDR3, the DNA is TGCGCCAGCAGCCAAGATAGAGTGCATGGGGACTACAATGAGCAGTTCTTC.

This chain joins TRBV19 and TRBJ2-1; D is perhaps TRBD2 (5 bases). The ends were cut back, 6 bases at V and 2 bases at J, with 14 bases in the middle. The CDR3 is made up of 15 amino acids. The germline V gene encodes CDR1 LNHDA and CDR2 SQIVND (reference sequence). The CDR3 DNA is TGTGCCAGTAGCCCCTCCGGGGTAACCTACAATGAGCAGTTCTTC. It yields the protein CASSPSGVTYNEQFF.

In DNA, the CDR3 is TGTGCCAGCCATCTAGCGGGAGGCACAGATACGCAGTATTTT. Translation: CASHLAGGTDTQYF. This rearrangement joins TRBV6-1 to TRBJ2-3; 10 positions agree with TRBD2. In germline, CDR1 is MNHNS, CDR2 SASEGT. V gave up 8 bases and J gave up 1 base; unmatched junction bases: 3. The CDR3 covers 14 residues.

This clone was counted a single time. This sequence joins TRBV7-9 and TRBJ1-4, with 11 nucleotides matching TRBD1. Losses at the gene ends were 6 bases for V and 10 bases for J; bases not matched to a gene: 7. The CDR3 sequence is 14 residues long. Germline CDR1 reads SEHNR; CDR2 reads FQNEAQ (reference sequence). CDR3 coding DNA: TGTGCCAGCAGTAGGACAGGGGGCTTAGGAAAACTGTTTTTT. Protein product: CASSRTGGLGKLFF.

CDR3 sequence (DNA): TGTGCCAGCACCCCATCCCGGGGACAGGGGGCGAATAGCGGGAGGTACGAGCAGTACTTC. Translated: CASTPSRGQGANSGRYEQYF. The V and J genes are TRBV28 and TRBJ2-7; 12 bases match TRBD1. The V gene end was trimmed by 7 bases and the J gene end by 4 bases; junction bases not matched to a gene: 23. This CDR3 is 20 amino acids long. In germline, CDR1 is MDHEN, CDR2 SYDVKM.

This chain uses TRBV18 with TRBJ1-2; D call uncertain. Deletions cut 1 base from V and 5 bases from J, with 8 bases between. Germline loops: CDR1 KGHSH, CDR2 LQKENI. The CDR3 is 13 amino acids. The CDR3 DNA follows: TGTGCCAGCTCACCACGGACGCAGTATGGCTACACCTTC. Encoded protein: CASSPRTQYGYTF.